This entry lists 26 T cell receptor beta chains sequenced from one sample in a study of blood T cell repertoires in COVID-19. Assay: immunoSEQ multiplex PCR; the TCRdb copy retains only in-frame clones and omits some. The sample records about 46,000 clones, 88% being singletons. The sequencing sample was made of peripheral blood. The receptors come from a human donor with active COVID-19. The donor label of this sample is uncertain.

The V and J genes are TRBV5-1 and TRBJ2-1, with TRBD2 matching 7 bases. CDR3 size: 15 residues. Germline-derived CDR1 and CDR2 are SGHRS and YFSETQ. V shed 2 bases and J 4 bases; nucleotides not matched to a gene: 6. The CDR3 region has the DNA TGCGCCAGCAGCTTAAATTTGGGACTATACAATGAGCAGTTCTTC. Protein product: CASSLNLGLYNEQFF.

The chain links TRBV6-6 to TRBJ1-1; D gene ambiguous. Germline V lookup: CDR1 MNHNY, CDR2 SVGAGI (reference sequence). The CDR3 loop spans 12 amino acids. The V end lost 8 bases, the J end lost 6 bases, and 13 bases lay between the germline ends. In nucleotides, the CDR3 is TGTGCCAGCCACAGTGCCGGCCCTGAAGCTTTCTTT. Translating gives CASHSAGPEAFF.

This sequence joins TRBV30 and TRBJ1-1, with 7 bases fitting TRBD1. CDR1 is GTSNPN, CDR2 SVGIG, per germline (reference sequence). The CDR3 is 12 residues long. V lost 7 bases to trimming and J lost 1 base; unmatched junction nucleotides: 3. CDR3: CALGQRNTEAFF. In nucleotides, the CDR3 is TGTGCCTTGGGACAGCGGAACACTGAAGCTTTCTTT.

The chain recombines TRBV18 with TRBJ2-7; perhaps TRBD1 as D (6 bases). Germline loops: CDR1 KGHSH, CDR2 LQKENI. Trimming took 1 base from V and 0 from J, leaving 16 bases between them. The CDR3 is 17 amino acids. For the CDR3, the DNA is TGTGCCAGCTCACCACTAGGTTTGAGGGGGAGCTCCTACGAGCAGTACTTC. This sequence encodes CASSPLGLRGSSYEQYF.

The J gene is TRBJ1-2, the V gene TRBV7-9, with 9 bases fitting TRBD1. V lost 5 bases, J lost 6 bases, and 16 bases stayed unmatched. The germline CDR1 and CDR2 sequences are SEHNR and FQNEAQ (reference sequence). CDR3 length: 17 amino acids. CDR3 in amino acids: CASSQTTPTTGGHGYTF. Here the CDR3 DNA reads TGTGCCAGCAGCCAAACGACGCCTACTACAGGGGGCCATGGCTACACCTTC. The entire variable domain, with the rest obtained from reference TRBV7-9 and TRBJ1-2, is as follows: DTGVSQNPRHKITKRGQNVTFRCDPISEHNRLYWYRQTLGQGPEFLTYFQNEAQLEKSRLLSDRFSAERPKGSFSTLEIQRTEQGDSAMYLCASSQTTPTTGGHGYTFGSGTRLTVV.

The chain uses TRBV19 and TRBJ2-5; D possibly corresponds to TRBD1 (6 bases). Germline V lookup: CDR1 LNHDA, CDR2 SQIVND (reference sequence). This CDR3 is built from 16 residues. With 5 bases removed from V and 1 base from J, the gap between germline ends came to 17 bases. CDR3 sequence reads: CASSRTGTKSQETQYF. For the CDR3, the DNA is TGTGCCAGTAGTCGTACAGGGACGAAGAGCCAAGAGACCCAGTACTTC.

As DNA, the CDR3 is TGTGCCAGCAGCCAAGACCACAGCGGGCCCCAGCATTTT. It yields the protein CASSQDHSGPQHF. The chain couples TRBV3-1 (or the pseudogene TRBV3-2) to TRBJ1-5; D remains unclear. The germline gives CDR1 LGHDT, CDR2 YNNKEL (reference sequence). There are 13 residues in the CDR3. V was pared by 0 bases and J by 9 bases, with 9 bases between.

The chain uses TRBV5-1 and TRBJ2-3; the match to TRBD2 covers 7 bases. V was pared by 4 bases and J by 3 bases, with 8 bases of the junction left unmatched. The CDR3 length is 15 residues. Germline V CDR1 and CDR2: SGHRS, YFSETQ. Here the CDR3 reads CASSPVGGWTDTQYF. The CDR3 DNA is TGCGCCAGCAGCCCCGTGGGGGGGTGGACAGATACGCAGTATTTT.

V gene TRBV5-1 combines with J gene TRBJ2-7; D might be TRBD1 (5 bases). Trimming stripped 3 bases from V and 0 bases from J, with 7 bases between. The CDR3 contains 13 residues. From germline, CDR1 is SGHRS and CDR2 YFSETQ. The CDR3 region has the DNA TGCGCCAGCAGCTGGACAAGCTCCTACGAGCAGTACTTC. Its translation: CASSWTSSYEQYF.

V usage is TRBV6-5 and J usage is TRBJ2-7; 9 bases line up with TRBD2. In germline, CDR1 is MNHEY, CDR2 SVGAGI. Unmatched junction bases numbered 7, after V lost 2 bases and J lost 2 bases. The CDR3 length is 16 residues. This chain's CDR3 is CASSYAVAGAPYEQYF. The CDR3 DNA sequence: TGTGCCAGCAGTTACGCCGTAGCGGGAGCACCCTACGAGCAGTACTTC.

The chain uses TRBV11-2 and TRBJ1-1; 7 positions match TRBD1. V lost 4 bases, J lost 4 bases, and 12 bases stayed unmatched. CDR1 SGHAT and CDR2 FQNNGV come from the germline V gene. CDR3 length equals 16 residues. Here the CDR3 reads CASSSLVLQGPTEAFF. In DNA, the CDR3 is TGTGCCAGCAGCTCCCTGGTGCTACAGGGGCCCACTGAAGCTTTCTTT.

The CDR3 loop reads CASSLVYPGYNEQFF. DNA for the CDR3: TGTGCCAGCAGCTTAGTTTATCCGGGCTACAATGAGCAGTTCTTC. The chain recombines TRBV7-9 with TRBJ2-1; no reliable D call. Germline V CDR1 and CDR2: SEHNR, FQNEAQ (reference sequence). V lost 1 base and J 3 bases, leaving 10 bases between the germline ends. The CDR3 spans 15 residues. Full variable domain (outside the CDR3, taken from reference TRBV7-9 and TRBJ2-1): DTGVSQNPRHKITKRGQNVTFRCDPISEHNRLYWYRQTLGQGPEFLTYFQNEAQLEKSRLLSDRFSAERPKGSFSTLEIQRTEQGDSAMYLCASSLVYPGYNEQFFGPGTRLTVL.

This clone was detected only once. The V gene is TRBV9, the J gene TRBJ2-3; TRBD2 agrees at 8 bases. The CDR3 is 15 residues long. Germline CDR1 is SGDLS and CDR2 is YYNGEE. V shed 0 bases and J 4 bases; nucleotides not matched to a gene: 4. The CDR3, as DNA: TGTGCCAGCAGCGTAGGGGGCGGGAGGCCAGATACGCAGTATTTT. Translation gives CASSVGGGRPDTQYF. Looking up the rest from reference TRBV9 and TRBJ2-3 gives the full variable domain: DSGVTQTPKHLITATGQRVTLRCSPRSGDLSVYWYQQSLDQGLQFLIQYYNGEERAKGNILERFSAQQFPDLHSELNLSSLELGDSALYFCASSVGGGRPDTQYFGPGTRLTVL.

This chain uses TRBV7-9 with TRBJ2-3; D is unresolved. The CDR3 contains 15 residues. In germline, CDR1 is SEHNR, CDR2 FQNEAQ (reference sequence). With 5 bases removed from V and 0 bases from J, the gap between germline ends came to 12 bases. The chain's CDR3 is CASSPVTFSTDTQYF. CDR3 DNA sequence: TGTGCCAGCAGCCCTGTGACATTCAGCACAGATACGCAGTATTTT.

V usage is TRBV28 and J usage is TRBJ2-7; the match to TRBD1 covers 8 bases. Germline values: CDR1 MDHEN, CDR2 SYDVKM. This CDR3 spans 14 amino acids. The V segment lost 6 bases and the J segment 2 bases; nucleotides outside the gene matches: 6. In nucleotides, the CDR3 is TGTGCCAGCAGCCGACAGGGGCTTGCCTACGAGCAGTACTTC. It yields the protein CASSRQGLAYEQYF.

The CDR3 sequence is CASSYDTGAYNEQFF. DNA for the CDR3: TGTGCCAGCAGCTATGACACGGGGGCCTACAATGAGCAGTTCTTC. This chain links TRBV9 with TRBJ2-1; D is perhaps TRBD2 (6 bases). This CDR3 comprises 15 residues. V lost 4 bases, J lost 2 bases, and 13 bases lay in between. Germline V lookup: CDR1 SGDLS, CDR2 YYNGEE.

J is TRBJ2-7 and V is TRBV6-6, with D perhaps matching TRBD2 (6 bases). CDR3 length: 15 residues. Trimming removed 0 bases at V and 9 bases at J, with 18 bases between. The germline CDR1 and CDR2 sequences are MNHNY and SVGAGI (reference sequence). The CDR3 sequence: CASSYSTGTGILQYF. The CDR3 DNA reads TGTGCCAGCAGTTACTCGACCGGGACTGGCATTTTGCAGTACTTC.

V gene TRBV9 combines with J gene TRBJ2-2, with D tentatively TRBD2 (6 bases). V gave up 2 bases and J gave up 0 bases, with 11 bases separating them. The germline V gene encodes CDR1 SGDLS and CDR2 YYNGEE. This CDR3 contains 16 residues. The DNA for the CDR3 is TGTGCCAGCAGCGTTGGAGGGCAGACGAACACCGGGGAGCTGTTTTTT. It encodes CASSVGGQTNTGELFF.

This clone has more than one count but fewer than ten. This rearrangement joins TRBV19 to TRBJ1-6, with a weak D call TRBD1 (6 bases). Deletions cut 6 bases from V and 10 bases from J, with 16 bases between. This CDR3 has 14 residues. Germline CDR1 reads LNHDA; CDR2 reads SQIVND (reference sequence). The DNA of the CDR3 is TGTGCCAGTAGCCACAGGGATGATGGATCACCCCTCCACTTT. It yields the protein CASSHRDDGSPLHF.

This clone has just one count. The chain is built from TRBV6-5 and TRBJ2-3; TRBD2 might be the D (5 bases). Germline lookup yields CDR1 MNHEY and CDR2 SVGAGI. V was trimmed by 6 bases and J by 5 bases, leaving 15 bases between them. The CDR3 length is 14 residues. For the CDR3, the DNA is TGTGCCAGCAGCTCCGGCACTAGGGAAGATACGCAGTATTTT. Translation: CASSSGTREDTQYF.

The J gene is TRBJ1-6, the V gene TRBV6-6; D gene uncertain. V was trimmed by 2 bases and J by 7 bases, leaving 9 bases between them. This CDR3 is 14 amino acids long. In germline, CDR1 is MNHNY, CDR2 SVGAGI (reference sequence). The chain's CDR3 is CASSYITVNSPLHF. Written as DNA, the CDR3 is TGTGCCAGCAGTTACATCACAGTCAATTCACCCCTCCACTTT.

The chain combines TRBV11-2 with TRBJ2-7; 8 positions match TRBD1. The CDR3 loop spans 15 amino acids. Per germline, CDR1 SGHAT and CDR2 FQNNGV. Trimming took 5 bases from V and 2 from J; bases not matched to a gene: 8. CDR3 in amino acids: CASSRYGTGAYEQYF. The CDR3 coding sequence is TGTGCCAGCAGCAGATACGGGACAGGAGCCTACGAGCAGTACTTC.

The DNA for the CDR3 is TGCGCCAGCAGATCCGGGCCAGGGACTGAAGCTTTCTTT. It is translated as CASRSGPGTEAFF. The chain employs TRBV5-1 and TRBJ1-1; weak D call: TRBD1 (5 bases). Germline assignment: CDR1 SGHRS and CDR2 YFSETQ. V gave up 5 bases and J gave up 5 bases, with 13 bases separating them. This CDR3 spans 13 amino acids.

The chain employs TRBV3-1 (or the pseudogene TRBV3-2) and TRBJ2-6, with unresolved D. The germline CDR1 and CDR2 sequences are LGHDT and YNNKEL (reference sequence). The V and J ends lost 6 bases and 0 bases respectively, with 12 bases between them. The CDR3 spans 16 residues. The CDR3 loop reads CASSQSAASGANVLTF. DNA of the CDR3: TGTGCCAGCAGTCAGTCGGCGGCCTCTGGGGCCAACGTCCTGACTTTC.

The V call is TRBV24-1, the J call TRBJ2-1, with 9 bases fitting TRBD2. CDR1 and CDR2 from the germline V gene are KGHDR and SFDVKD. This CDR3 is built from 14 residues. The junction had 2 bases not matched to a gene; V was cut back by 4 bases and J by 5 bases. CDR3 DNA sequence: TGTGCCACCAGTGAGCCTAGCGGGGACAATGAGCAGTTCTTC. Its protein product is CATSEPSGDNEQFF.

The chain uses TRBV7-6 and TRBJ2-1; TRBD2 matches 9 bases. V was pared by 3 bases and J by 2 bases, with 2 bases of the junction left unmatched. CDR1 and CDR2 from the germline V gene are SGHVS and FNYEAQ. This CDR3 region has 15 residues. The CDR3 nucleotides read TGTGCCAGCAGCTTGATAGCGGGGGCCTACAATGAGCAGTTCTTC. The encoded protein is CASSLIAGAYNEQFF.